This TCR beta chain was sequenced during a study of response to subunit inactivated influenza vaccine. MiXCR, run by TCRdb on the RT-PCR reads, gives a single entry per CDR3 protein. The sample lists over 800,000 distinct CDR3 sequences; 21% were seen once. Trimming pared 4 bases from V and 6 bases from J, leaving 19 bases between. The CDR3 is made up of 16 amino acids. Germline V lookup: CDR1 SGHRS, CDR2 YFSETQ. The J gene is TRBJ2-2, the V gene TRBV5-1, with D possibly TRBD2 on 7 matching bases. The TCR sequence derives from a man in his fifties or sixties who received an inactivated influenza vaccine. The source material was PBMCs from blood, sampled 4 to 6 days after vaccination. CDR3 sequence reads: CASSPTSGGAAGELFF. CDR3 DNA: TGCGCCAGCAGCCCCACTTCGGGGGGCGCAGCCGGGGAGCTGTTTTTT.